The TCR beta chain described here comes from a study of T cell repertoires in cytomegalovirus infection. The wider study: Shared public TCR beta signatures pointed to both CMV infection and a matching HLA type. Study-wide results and limits: Carriage of CMV together with the relevant HLA was identifiable through cumulative public TCR beta family frequency. Within the response measured ex vivo, HLA-C-restricted CMV-specific TCR beta clonotypes were dominant.

Each CDR3 protein is one row after TCRdb ran MiXCR on the reads. The table has 740,000 or so distinct CDR3 sequences, 35% seen once. In regard to this clonotype: As yet, its antigen is unknown.

This TCR was recovered from a human donor in good health (CMV status not recorded). Some clones in this sample may be carry-over from other donors' samples. The sample consisted of PBMCs.

CDR3 protein: CASSTLPAEVDTQYF. CDR3 DNA: TGTGCCAGCAGTACGCTACCCGCGGAGGTGGATACGCAGTATTTT. This sequence joins TRBV2 and TRBJ2-3, with TRBD2 as a possible D gene (5 bases). The CDR3 totals 15 residues. The V end lost 5 bases, the J end lost 6 bases, and 18 bases lay between the germline ends. Germline assignment: CDR1 SNHLY and CDR2 FYNNEI.